These 5 T cell receptor beta chains were sequenced from one sample in a study of molecular identifiers for immune sequencing clone quantification. One entry per CDR3 protein results from TCRdb running MiXCR on the PCR reads. The data show approximately 550,000 distinct CDR3 sequences, about a quarter seen once. Source material: naive CD8+ T cells from blood, with Jurkat cell RNA spiked in. Subset in this sample: FACS-sorted CD8+CD4-CCR7+CD45RA+ naive T cells. The receptor source for this set is a human donor in good health. Some libraries in this study had Jurkat cell RNA spiked in.

A remark on this clonotype: This could be a read error, since a much larger clone is one nucleotide away. The chain recombines TRBV7-9 with TRBJ2-5, with D possibly matching TRBD2 (5 bases). The CDR3 consists of 13 residues. Deletions cut 1 base from V and 9 bases from J, with 12 bases between. Per the germline V gene, CDR1 is SEHNR and CDR2 is FQNEAQ (reference sequence). The CDR3 DNA sequence: TGTGCCAGCAGCTTAGTTAGTTCGGAGGCCCAGTACTTC. Its translation: CASSLVSSEAQYF. Filled out from reference TRBV7-9 and TRBJ2-5, the complete variable domain reads DTGVSQNPRHKITKRGQNVTFRCDPISEHNRLYWYRQTLGQGPEFLTYFQNEAQLEKSRLLSDRFSAERPKGSFSTLEIQRTEQGDSAMYLCASSLVSSEAQYFGPGTRLLVL.

This rearrangement joins TRBV19 to TRBJ2-7; D might be TRBD1 or TRBD2, each matching 5 bases. V lost 1 base and J lost 3, with 16 bases in between. CDR1 and CDR2 (germline): LNHDA, SQIVND (reference sequence). The CDR3 contains 16 residues. As DNA, the CDR3 is TGTGCCAGTAGTATAGCTGGGGGAAGTTACGTCTACGAGCAGTACTTC. It yields the protein CASSIAGGSYVYEQYF.

This clonotype was recorded at least ten times. V and J are TRBV7-6 and TRBJ2-1, with D possibly matching TRBD2 (6 bases). The CDR3 sequence is 17 residues long. Per germline, CDR1 SGHVS and CDR2 FNYEAQ. Between the trimmed V and J ends, which lost 4 bases and 0 bases, there was a span of 16 bases. CDR3 loop: CASSSDGGSYSYNEQFF. CDR3 coding DNA: TGTGCCAGCAGCTCAGACGGGGGAAGTTACTCCTACAATGAGCAGTTCTTC.

There are many counts of this clonotype. The CDR3 nucleotides are TGTGCCAGCAGCTTGGGGGGCAGCACCTACGAGCAGTACTTC. Its translation is CASSLGGSTYEQYF. The chain recombines TRBV5-6 with TRBJ2-7, with D possibly TRBD1 on 5 matching bases. V gave up 0 bases and J gave up 2 bases, with 9 bases separating them. Germline V gene data show CDR1 as SGHDT and CDR2 as YYEEEE. CDR3 length: 14 residues.

This clonotype was observed at least ten times. The V call is TRBV30, the J call TRBJ2-5; maybe TRBD1 (6 bases). Germline CDR1 is GTSNPN and CDR2 is SVGIG (reference sequence). The V end was cut by 2 bases, the J end by 5 bases, with 6 bases between. The CDR3 contains 11 residues. The CDR3 spells CAWSQGETQYF. The DNA of the CDR3 is TGTGCCTGGAGTCAGGGGGAGACCCAGTACTTC. Using reference TRBV30 and TRBJ2-5 for the parts outside the CDR3, the full variable domain is SQTIHQWPATLVQPVGSPLSLECTVEGTSNPNLYWYRQAAGRGLQLLFYSVGIGQISSEVPQNLSASRPQDRQFILSSKKLLLSDSGFYLCAWSQGETQYFGPGTRLLVL.